This T cell receptor beta chain is from a study of immune cell composition in non-small cell lung cancer. On the study more broadly: Histologic subtype was mainly adenocarcinoma or squamous cell carcinoma. General study findings and limits: In adenocarcinoma, maximal tumour-associated clone frequency tracked TIL tumour reactivity.

The table came from immunoSEQ multiplex PCR; TCRdb's copy has only in-frame clones and leaves some out. The sample contains some 5,100 clones, roughly 80% of which appear only once. With regard to this clone: No antigen is known for it.

Germline V gives CDR1 SGHTA, CDR2 FQGNSA. This CDR3 has 14 residues. V was clipped by 4 bases and J by 8 bases; unmatched bases: 8. Frozen unsorted single-cell suspensions supplied the genomic DNA. The source material was lung tumor tissue. The chain employs TRBV7-2 and TRBJ2-1; TRBD1 aligns across 7 bases. The TCR comes from a human donor with non-small cell lung cancer. The CDR3 region is CASSYRQGVDEQFF. The CDR3 coding sequence is TGTGCCAGCAGCTACCGACAGGGAGTCGATGAGCAGTTCTTC.